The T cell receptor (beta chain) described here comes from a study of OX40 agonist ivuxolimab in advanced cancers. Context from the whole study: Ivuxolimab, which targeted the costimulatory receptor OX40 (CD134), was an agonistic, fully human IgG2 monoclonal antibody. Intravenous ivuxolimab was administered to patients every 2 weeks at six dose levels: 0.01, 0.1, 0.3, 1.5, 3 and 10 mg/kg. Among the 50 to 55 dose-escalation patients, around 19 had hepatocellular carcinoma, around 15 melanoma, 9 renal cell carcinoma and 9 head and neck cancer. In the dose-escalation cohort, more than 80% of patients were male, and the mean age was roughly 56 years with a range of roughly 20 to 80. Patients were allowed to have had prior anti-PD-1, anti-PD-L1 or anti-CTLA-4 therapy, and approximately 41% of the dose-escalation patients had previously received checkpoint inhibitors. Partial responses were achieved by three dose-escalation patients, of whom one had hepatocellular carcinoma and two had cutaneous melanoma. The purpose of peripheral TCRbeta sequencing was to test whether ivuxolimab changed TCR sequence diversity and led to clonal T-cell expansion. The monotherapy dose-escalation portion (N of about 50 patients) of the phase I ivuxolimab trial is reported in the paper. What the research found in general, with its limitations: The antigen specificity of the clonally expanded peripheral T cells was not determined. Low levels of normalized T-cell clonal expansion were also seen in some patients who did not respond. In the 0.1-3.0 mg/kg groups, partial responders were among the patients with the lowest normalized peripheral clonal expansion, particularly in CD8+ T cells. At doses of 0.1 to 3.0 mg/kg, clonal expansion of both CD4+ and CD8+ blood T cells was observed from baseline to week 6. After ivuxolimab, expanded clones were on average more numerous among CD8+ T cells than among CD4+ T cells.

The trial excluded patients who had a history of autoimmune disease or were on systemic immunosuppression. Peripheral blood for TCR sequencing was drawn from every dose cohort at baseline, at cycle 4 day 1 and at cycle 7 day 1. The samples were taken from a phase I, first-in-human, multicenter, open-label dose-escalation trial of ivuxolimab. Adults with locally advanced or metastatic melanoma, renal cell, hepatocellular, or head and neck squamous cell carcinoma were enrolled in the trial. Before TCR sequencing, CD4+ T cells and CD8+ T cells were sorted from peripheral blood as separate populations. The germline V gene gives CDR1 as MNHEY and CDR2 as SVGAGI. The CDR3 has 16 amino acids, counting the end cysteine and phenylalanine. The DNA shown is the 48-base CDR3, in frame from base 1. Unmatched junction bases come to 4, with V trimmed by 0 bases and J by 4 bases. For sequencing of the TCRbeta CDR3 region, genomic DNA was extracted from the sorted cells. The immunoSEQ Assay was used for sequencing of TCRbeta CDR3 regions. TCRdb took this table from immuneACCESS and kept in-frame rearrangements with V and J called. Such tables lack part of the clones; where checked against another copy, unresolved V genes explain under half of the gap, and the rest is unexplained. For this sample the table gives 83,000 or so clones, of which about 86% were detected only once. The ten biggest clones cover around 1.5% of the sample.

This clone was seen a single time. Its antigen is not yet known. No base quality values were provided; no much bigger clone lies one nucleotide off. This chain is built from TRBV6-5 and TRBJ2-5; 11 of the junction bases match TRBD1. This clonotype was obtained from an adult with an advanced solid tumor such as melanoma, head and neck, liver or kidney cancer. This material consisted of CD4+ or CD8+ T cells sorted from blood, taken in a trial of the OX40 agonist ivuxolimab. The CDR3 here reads CASSYSRTGGAETQYF. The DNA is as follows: TGTGCCAGCAGTTACTCGAGGACAGGGGGCGCAGAGACCCAGTACTTC.